This T cell receptor (beta chain) derives from a study of blood T cell repertoires in COVID-19. Study as a whole: Samples taken during acute and convalescent COVID-19 were collected in the United States, Italy and Spain. Sources were T cells, B-cell-depleted T cells, or PBMCs; the material itself was cDNA or gDNA.

Per the study methods: For nucleated cells, counts were estimated from reference gene primer amplification. Assay: immunoSEQ multiplex PCR; the TCRdb copy retains only in-frame clones and omits some. Clonal size and the V and J genes are those of that table, whereas D and trimming came from the DNA. Of around 94,000 clones listed, 87% were seen once; the top ten hold over 2%. Trimming removed 4 bases at V and 5 bases at J, with 16 bases between. The CDR3 covers 14 residues. Germline loops: CDR1 SGHRS, CDR2 YFSETQ. This chain links TRBV5-1 with TRBJ2-7, with D possibly matching TRBD2 (6 bases). The source of this sequence is a man aged 50-59 years with active COVID-19. Sample: peripheral blood. The CDR3 sequence is CASSLLRPGDEQYF. The CDR3 DNA follows: TGCGCCAGCAGCCTCCTCCGACCGGGGGACGAGCAGTACTTC.